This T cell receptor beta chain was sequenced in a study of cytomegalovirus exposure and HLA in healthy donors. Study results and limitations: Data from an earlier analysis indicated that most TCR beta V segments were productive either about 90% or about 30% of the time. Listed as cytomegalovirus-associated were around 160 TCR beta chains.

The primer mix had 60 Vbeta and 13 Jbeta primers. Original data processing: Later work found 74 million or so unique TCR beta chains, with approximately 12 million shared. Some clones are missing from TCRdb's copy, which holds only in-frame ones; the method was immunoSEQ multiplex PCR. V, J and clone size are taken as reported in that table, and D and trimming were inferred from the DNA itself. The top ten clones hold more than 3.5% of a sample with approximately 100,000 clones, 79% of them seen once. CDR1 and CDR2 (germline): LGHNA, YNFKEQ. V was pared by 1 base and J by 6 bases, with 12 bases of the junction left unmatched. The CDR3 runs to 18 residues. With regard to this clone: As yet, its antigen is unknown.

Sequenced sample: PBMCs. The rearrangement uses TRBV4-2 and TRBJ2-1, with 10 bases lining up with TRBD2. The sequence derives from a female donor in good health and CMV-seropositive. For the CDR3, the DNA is TGTGCCAGCAGCCAAGGTACCCCGGGGAGCGGGGGGGTCAATGAGCAGTTCTTC. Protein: CASSQGTPGSGGVNEQFF.